Sequencing of this T cell receptor beta chain was carried out in a study of cytomegalovirus exposure and HLA in healthy donors. The PCR contained 60 Vbeta and 13 Jbeta primers. Libraries were prepared by immunoSEQ multiplex PCR; TCRdb keeps only in-frame clonotypes and omits some of them. Here the sample spans 300,000 or so clones, 84% being singletons. The CDR3 extends over 19 amino acids. The V segment lost 5 bases and the J segment 2 bases; nucleotides outside the gene matches: 17. Germline V CDR1 and CDR2: MNHEY, SMNVEV (reference sequence). This clone was seen more than once but under ten times. Its antigen is unknown. These donors counted as nominally healthy when sampled, but unrecorded immune exposures were likely. General study findings and limits: Using a false discovery rate of 0.05, a later analysis showed that approximately 17,000 TCR beta sequences were associated with HLA alleles. Most subjects' HLA-A and HLA-B alleles were reportedly predicted from TCR beta sequences. A highly shared variant cluster was judged a likely technical artifact.

The TCR sequence derives from a woman aged 40 to 50 in good health and CMV-seropositive. The rearrangement links TRBV27 to TRBJ1-5, with 8 bases matching TRBD1. Material: PBMCs. CDR3 coding DNA: TGTGCCAGCAGTAAGGGCTACGGGACAGGAGTTACAGGCAATCAGCCCCAGCATTTT. It specifies CASSKGYGTGVTGNQPQHF.